Shown below are 31 T cell receptor beta chains from a single sample sequenced in a study of blood T cells in healthy people across ages. For the second PCR, which ran for about 6 to 11 cycles, a sample-barcoded 5' primer and a J-beta primer mix were used. TCRdb re-called the 5' RACE reads with MiXCR, one entry per CDR3 protein. The data contain about 1.4 million distinct CDR3 sequences, approximately 59% of them seen just once; the ten biggest clones take up 6.5% to 8%. The sample taken for sequencing was blood. These receptors all come from a young man in good health.

This chain uses TRBV4-1 with TRBJ2-1, with TRBD2 matching 12 bases. Germline lookup yields CDR1 MGHRA and CDR2 YSYEKL. V was clipped by 3 bases and J by 4 bases; unmatched bases: 4. The CDR3 runs to 16 residues. The DNA for the CDR3 is TGCGCCAGCAGCCACGGACTAGCGGGAACGTACAATGAGCAGTTCTTC. It is translated as CASSHGLAGTYNEQFF.

This clonotype was detected only a few times. The gene calls are TRBV3-1 and TRBJ2-5, with D maybe TRBD1 (5 bases). The CDR3 sequence is 15 residues long. Trimming cost V 1 base and J 2 bases, with 11 bases left between them. Germline V lookup: CDR1 LGHDT, CDR2 YNNKEL (reference sequence). CDR3 protein: CASSQVGKGQETQYF. The CDR3 bases are TGTGCCAGCAGCCAAGTGGGGAAGGGGCAAGAGACCCAGTACTTC.

The chain has TRBV30 and TRBJ2-5, with D perhaps matching TRBD2 (6 bases). Near its end, the DNA agrees better with TRBJ2-7, so the J call may be wrong. CDR3 size: 12 residues. Germline CDR1 and CDR2: GTSNPN and SVGIG (reference sequence). The CDR3 loop reads CAWRDYNYEQYF. The DNA of the CDR3 is TGTGCCTGGAGGGACTACAACTACGAGCAGTACTTC.

This chain joins TRBV7-8 and TRBJ2-7, with a tentative D call TRBD1 (6 bases). Germline V gene lookup returns CDR1 SGHVS and CDR2 FQNEAQ. The V end was cut by 5 bases, the J end by 2 bases, with 13 bases between. This CDR3 contains 14 residues. CDR3 protein: CASSGRTATYEQYF. For the CDR3, the DNA is TGTGCCAGCAGCGGAAGGACAGCTACCTACGAGCAGTACTTC.

This clonotype has a handful of counts. This could be a read error, since a much larger clone is one nucleotide away. The gene calls are TRBV4-3 and TRBJ2-1; TRBD2 is a possible D gene (6 bases). Near its end, the DNA agrees better with TRBJ2-7, so the J call may be wrong. CDR1 is LGHNA and CDR2 is YSLEER in the germline V gene. The CDR3 runs to 14 residues. The CDR3 DNA reads TGCGCCAGCAGCTTCAGCGGGTTAAACAATGAGCAGTACTTC. Amino acid sequence: CASSFSGLNNEQYF.

The chain combines TRBV15 with TRBJ1-4, with D possibly TRBD1 on 6 matching bases. The ends were cut back, 1 base at V and 6 bases at J, with 12 bases in the middle. The CDR3 is made up of 15 amino acids. In germline, CDR1 is LNHNV, CDR2 YYDKDF (reference sequence). The DNA for the CDR3 is TGTGCCACCAGCAGAGTTACGGGGGGCGATGAAAAACTGTTTTTT. This translates into CATSRVTGGDEKLFF.

The rearrangement uses TRBV29-1 and TRBJ1-2; tentative D call: TRBD1 (5 bases). The V end lost 0 bases, the J end lost 4 bases, and 12 bases lay between the germline ends. Germline CDR1 is SQVTM and CDR2 is ANQGSEA. The CDR3 sequence is 14 residues long. CDR3 DNA: TGCAGCGTTGAAGATGGGGGGAGACCCTATGGCTACACCTTC. It is translated as CSVEDGGRPYGYTF.

The rearrangement joins TRBV4-1 to TRBJ2-1; D not certain. Trimming pared 5 bases from V and 6 bases from J, leaving 23 bases between. Germline assignment: CDR1 MGHRA and CDR2 YSYEKL. The CDR3 contains 17 residues. The DNA for the CDR3 is TGCGCCAGCAGCACCTGGGCCGGTTCCACTTCACCCAATGAGCAGTTCTTC. This sequence encodes CASSTWAGSTSPNEQFF.

The chain combines TRBV3-1 with TRBJ2-3; tentative D call: TRBD1 (6 bases). V lost 1 base to trimming and J lost 2 bases, with 7 bases between them. Germline V gene lookup returns CDR1 LGHDT and CDR2 YNNKEL (reference sequence). The length of the CDR3 is 14 residues. The CDR3 DNA reads as TGTGCCAGCAGCCAAGGGGGGCACACAGATACGCAGTATTTT. It encodes CASSQGGHTDTQYF.

This clonotype has only a few counts. The chain combines TRBV6-5 with TRBJ1-2, with a tentative D call TRBD1 (6 bases). The CDR3 sequence is 13 residues long. V was pared by 8 bases and J by 8 bases, with 18 bases between. Germline CDR1 reads MNHEY; CDR2 reads SVGAGI. CDR3 in DNA: TGTGCCAGCCGGGCAGGGGCGATTGGAGGCTACACCTTC. This translates into CASRAGAIGGYTF.

This clonotype has a handful of counts. The gene calls are TRBV24-1 and TRBJ2-3, with a possible D match to TRBD2 (6 bases). Germline CDR1 KGHDR, CDR2 SFDVKD. V was pared by 7 bases and J by 5 bases, with 6 bases between. There are 11 residues in the CDR3. The CDR3 sequence: CATRRGDTQYF. The CDR3, as DNA: TGTGCCACCAGGCGGGGAGATACGCAGTATTTT.

The chain has TRBV4-2 and TRBJ1-5; 10 nucleotides align to TRBD1. The CDR3 has 16 residues. The ends lost 4 bases at V and 6 bases at J; junction bases unmatched: 9. The germline CDR1 and CDR2 sequences are LGHNA and YNFKEQ. The chain's CDR3 is CASSRPGQGRSQPQHF. DNA for the CDR3: TGTGCCAGCAGCCGGCCGGGACAGGGGCGGTCTCAGCCCCAGCATTTT.

This chain links TRBV12-5 with TRBJ1-1, with 7 bases that match TRBD1. Trimming took 5 bases from V and 2 from J; bases not matched to a gene: 2. The CDR3 runs 13 residues. Germline V lookup: CDR1 LGHNT, CDR2 FRNRAP. The CDR3 bases are TGTGCTAGTGGTAGGGACAGCAACACTGAAGCTTTCTTT. As protein: CASGRDSNTEAFF.

This clonotype was observed a single time. J is TRBJ1-2 and V is TRBV3-1; D is possibly TRBD1 (6 bases). CDR1 and CDR2 (germline): LGHDT, YNNKEL (reference sequence). CDR3 size: 16 residues. Trimming cost V 0 bases and J 6 bases, with 17 bases left between them. This CDR3 is CASSQDRGFRGDGYTF. The DNA for the CDR3 is TGTGCCAGCAGCCAAGATCGAGGTTTCAGGGGCGATGGCTACACCTTC.

The table lists this clonotype with a few counts. The chain combines TRBV7-2 with TRBJ2-3; the match to TRBD2 covers 10 bases. Germline V gene data show CDR1 as SGHTA and CDR2 as FQGNSA. The CDR3 sequence is 16 residues long. J lost 4 bases, V lost 1 base, and 5 bases had no gene match. In DNA, the CDR3 is TGTGCCAGCAGCTTAGTCGCTAGCGGGGGAGCAGATACGCAGTATTTT. This gives the protein CASSLVASGGADTQYF. The full variable domain, rest sourced from reference TRBV7-2 and TRBJ2-3, is GAGVSQSPSNKVTEKGKDVELRCDPISGHTALYWYRQSLGQGLEFLIYFQGNSAPDKSGLPSDRFSAERTGGSVSTLTIQRTQQEDSAVYLCASSLVASGGADTQYFGPGTRLTVL.

CDR3 DNA sequence: TGTGCCAGCAGTTTGCCCAATGACAGACCCTACAATGAGCAGTTCTTC. It encodes CASSLPNDRPYNEQFF. V gene TRBV28 combines with J gene TRBJ2-1, with D possibly matching TRBD1 (5 bases). CDR3 size: 16 residues. In germline, CDR1 is MDHEN, CDR2 SYDVKM. V gave up 3 bases and J gave up 2 bases, with 14 bases separating them.

The chain recombines TRBV5-1 with TRBJ1-4; possibly TRBD1 for D (6 bases). The germline CDR1 and CDR2 sequences are SGHRS and YFSETQ. Trimming cost V 7 bases and J 0 bases, with 13 bases left between them. The CDR3 has 15 amino acids. CDR3 sequence reads: CASRAGAATNEKLFF. The CDR3 region has the DNA TGCGCCAGCCGGGCGGGGGCGGCAACTAATGAAAAACTGTTTTTT. Variable domain in full (rest from reference TRBV5-1 and TRBJ1-4): KAGVTQTPRYLIKTRGQQVTLSCSPISGHRSVSWYQQTPGQGLQFLFEYFSETQRNKGNFPGRFSGRQFSNSRSEMNVSTLELGDSALYLCASRAGAATNEKLFFGSGTQLSVL.

The chain recombines TRBV6-1 with TRBJ2-1, with 9 nucleotides matching TRBD1. The CDR3 has 14 residues. CDR1 MNHNS and CDR2 SASEGT come from the germline V gene. Losses at the gene ends were 8 bases for V and 5 bases for J; bases not matched to a gene: 7. The CDR3 loop reads CASLDWTGDNEQFF. The CDR3 DNA is TGTGCCAGCCTCGACTGGACAGGGGACAATGAGCAGTTCTTC.

The V and J genes are TRBV11-2 and TRBJ2-3, with a tentative D call TRBD2 (7 bases). Germline assignment: CDR1 SGHAT and CDR2 FQNNGV. CDR3 length equals 16 residues. The ends were cut back, 6 bases at V and 1 base at J, with 17 bases in the middle. In DNA, the CDR3 is TGTGCCAGCAGAACCGTGAGGGGGGGCCGCACAGATACGCAGTATTTT. This sequence encodes CASRTVRGGRTDTQYF.

This sequence joins TRBV6-2 or TRBV6-3 and TRBJ1-2; possibly TRBD1 for D (6 bases). Germline V gene sequence: CDR1 MNHEY, CDR2 SVGEGT. V lost 6 bases, J lost 8 bases, and 22 bases lay in between. This CDR3 is built from 15 residues. CDR3: CASRIQGVGVMGYTF. DNA of the CDR3: TGTGCCAGCAGAATACAGGGCGTCGGAGTTATGGGCTACACCTTC.

J is TRBJ2-4 and V is TRBV24-1, with D possibly matching TRBD2 (6 bases). The last part of the DNA fits TRBJ2-7 better; the J call may be wrong. The length of the CDR3 is 15 residues. Germline V gene sequence: CDR1 KGHDR, CDR2 SFDVKD. CDR3 bases: TGTGCCACCAGTGCCCTCCAGGGAGGCTTCTACGAGCAGTACTTC. This sequence encodes CATSALQGGFYEQYF.

On this clonotype itself: The junction differs from germline at one of its ends, possibly a read error. The J gene is TRBJ2-1, the V gene TRBV11-2, with TRBD2 as a possible D gene (5 bases). Looked up from germline, CDR1 is SGHAT and CDR2 is FQNNGV. CDR3 length equals 13 residues. The CDR3 region has the DNA TGTGCCAGCAGCCTACGTTTAACTGGGGAGCGGTTCTTC. This gives the protein CASSLRLTGERFF. The full variable domain, completed using reference TRBV11-2 and TRBJ2-1, is EAGVAQSPRYKIIEKRQSVAFWCNPISGHATLYWYQQILGQGPKLLIQFQNNGVVDDSQLPKDRFSAERLKGVDSTLKIQPAKLEDSAVYLCASSLRLTGERFFGPGTRLTVL.

The chain links TRBV7-2 to TRBJ2-7, with D perhaps TRBD1 (6 bases). The J call is uncertain, as TRBJ2-5 better fits the DNA end. There are 14 residues in the CDR3. Looked up from germline, CDR1 is SGHTA and CDR2 is FQGNSA. The CDR3 sequence: CASSQDRAKETQYF. The CDR3 coding sequence is TGTGCCAGCAGCCAGGACAGAGCGAAAGAGACCCAGTACTTC.

This chain connects TRBV12-3 or TRBV12-4 to TRBJ2-1; 7 nucleotides agree with TRBD2. The CDR3 covers 15 residues. CDR3 DNA sequence: TGTGCTAGCCGACGGGGGAGGGCTATCTACAATGAGCAGTTCTTC. This codes for CASRRGRAIYNEQFF.

A few counts support this clonotype. The V call is TRBV4-3, the J call TRBJ2-7, with 10 bases identical to TRBD1. The CDR3 runs 18 residues. Trimming removed 0 bases from V and 1 base from J; junction bases left unmatched: 9. Germline CDR1 LGHNA, CDR2 YSLEER. In DNA form, the CDR3 reads TGCGCCAGCAGCCAAGAGAGGGTGACAGGGGGCGCGTCCTACGAGCAGTACTTC. The encoded protein is CASSQERVTGGASYEQYF.

This chain joins TRBV15 and TRBJ2-1; TRBD1 matches 8 bases. Gene TRBJ2-7 matches the end of the DNA better, so the J call may be wrong. In germline, CDR1 is LNHNV, CDR2 YYDKDF (reference sequence). There are 14 residues in the CDR3. CDR3 coding DNA: TGTGCCACCAGCGACAGGGGACGAGACAATGAGCAGTACTTC. Its protein product is CATSDRGRDNEQYF.

The sample holds a few counts of this clonotype. V is TRBV11-2 and J is TRBJ2-5, with D maybe TRBD2 (5 bases). The J call is doubtful: the DNA matches TRBJ2-7 better. Germline-derived CDR1 and CDR2 are SGHAT and FQNNGV. The CDR3 has 12 amino acids. The CDR3 region has the DNA TGTGCCAGCACCCTTCGGGAAAACGAGCAGTACTTC. The encoded protein is CASTLRENEQYF.

The V call is TRBV7-9, the J call TRBJ2-3; no firm D call. Trimming pared 1 base from V and 2 bases from J, leaving 10 bases between. Germline CDR1 SEHNR, CDR2 FQNEAQ (reference sequence). The CDR3 consists of 15 residues. CDR3 nucleotides: TGTGCCAGCAGCTTAGACACTATAAACACAGATACGCAGTATTTT. This codes for CASSLDTINTDTQYF.

This clonotype was counted only a few times. This chain links TRBV29-1 with TRBJ2-1; D perhaps matches TRBD2 (7 bases). V shed 5 bases and J shed 7 bases, with 24 bases lying between them. Germline-derived CDR1 and CDR2 are SQVTM and ANQGSEA. CDR3 length equals 16 residues. CDR3 in amino acids: CSVSERGGTLRNEQFF. In DNA form, the CDR3 reads TGCAGCGTTTCCGAAAGGGGGGGGACCTTGCGGAATGAGCAGTTCTTC.

This sequence joins TRBV7-2 and TRBJ2-7, with no clear D. Per the germline V gene, CDR1 is SGHTA and CDR2 is FQGNSA. V was pared by 1 base and J by 2 bases, with 15 bases between. The CDR3 covers 16 residues. CDR3 protein: CASSLVGRPDTYEQYF. The CDR3 nucleotides are TGTGCCAGCAGCTTAGTCGGCAGGCCAGACACCTACGAGCAGTACTTC.

The CDR3 sequence is CASSQIGPALSYNEQFF. For the CDR3, the DNA is TGTGCCAGCAGCCAAATAGGACCGGCCCTCTCCTACAATGAGCAGTTCTTC. This chain links TRBV4-2 with TRBJ2-1, with D unclear. The CDR3 spans 17 residues. V was trimmed by 2 bases and J by 0 bases, leaving 14 bases between them. Looked up from germline, CDR1 is LGHNA and CDR2 is YNFKEQ.